The sequence of this T cell receptor (beta chain) was determined in a study of siplizumab effects on memory and regulatory T cells. Study background: With siplizumab at 0.8 to 1 ug/mL or without drug, mixed lymphocyte reactions were set up in pairs. Points from the study as a whole: Naive T cells looked more diverse than memory cells and looked like major alloresponse contributors. Most alloreactive clones went unmapped to unstimulated subsets; only a minor fraction mapped.

Produced via immunoSEQ multiplex PCR; TCRdb's table is partial and in-frame only. The table records more than 13,000 clones, around 40% of them present only once. V lost 5 bases, J lost 0 bases, and 15 bases lay in between. The germline V gene encodes CDR1 SGHTA and CDR2 FQGNSA. The CDR3 has 16 amino acids. This clone was found a few times. What it binds is unknown. The mixed lymphocyte reaction cells were held in coculture (37°C) for 6 days. PBMCs labelled with CFSE (responders) and Violet Dye (stimulators) were mixed 1:1. The chain links TRBV7-2 to TRBJ2-3, with D unclear. The specimen was CFSE-low (dividing) CD4+ T cells sorted from an allogeneic mixed lymphocyte reaction. This TCR derives from a human donor in good health; the cells came from an allogeneic mixed lymphocyte reaction. Some clones in this sample may be carry-over from other donors' samples. The CDR3 DNA reads TGTGCCAGCAGCAAAGACGGTTATACTAGCACAGATACGCAGTATTTT. Its protein product is CASSKDGYTSTDTQYF.